Presented here are 21 T cell receptor beta chains from one specimen sequenced in a study of CD8 T cells in Susac syndrome. Random hexamers served to reverse transcribe roughly 0.5 to 1 ug RNA. A single record per CDR3 protein comes from TCRdb applying MiXCR to the immunoSEQ multiplex PCR reads. The sample carries 150,000 to 200,000 distinct CDR3 sequences, roughly 95% recorded once. The sample was CD4+ T cells from PBMCs. Receptors were obtained from a human donor with multiple sclerosis.

V gene TRBV9 combines with J gene TRBJ1-1, with no clear D. Per the germline V gene, CDR1 is SGDLS and CDR2 is YYNGEE. This CDR3 region has 15 residues. V was cut by 0 bases and J by 0 bases, with 9 bases left in between. CDR3 in DNA: TGTGCCAGCAGCGTAGATGGACTTATGAACACTGAAGCTTTCTTT. Protein: CASSVDGLMNTEAFF. The complete variable domain, with remaining parts taken from reference TRBV9 and TRBJ1-1, reads DSGVTQTPKHLITATGQRVTLRCSPRSGDLSVYWYQQSLDQGLQFLIQYYNGEERAKGNILERFSAQQFPDLHSELNLSSLELGDSALYFCASSVDGLMNTEAFFGQGTRLTVV.

The chain recombines TRBV4-1 with TRBJ1-2; a weak D match, TRBD1 (5 bases). V lost 2 bases, J lost 4 bases, and 14 bases lay in between. The V gene's germline CDR1 is MGHRA and CDR2 YSYEKL. The CDR3 consists of 15 residues. The CDR3 here is CASSQPGRSPYGYTF. The DNA of the CDR3 is TGCGCCAGCAGCCAACCGGGACGGTCCCCCTATGGCTACACCTTC.

V gene TRBV30 combines with J gene TRBJ2-7; weak D call: TRBD2 (5 bases). Trimming pared 6 bases from V and 3 bases from J, leaving 6 bases between. Germline V CDR1 and CDR2: GTSNPN, SVGIG (reference sequence). The CDR3 length is 10 residues. As DNA, the CDR3 is TGTGCCTGCGGACTCTACGAGCAGTACTTC. This codes for CACGLYEQYF.

The chain couples TRBV29-1 to TRBJ2-5, with 7 bases matching TRBD2. The V gene end was trimmed by 7 bases and the J gene end by 3 bases; junction bases not matched to a gene: 5. CDR1 is SQVTM, CDR2 ANQGSEA, per germline. The CDR3 covers 12 residues. The CDR3 DNA follows: TGCAGCGCGACGGGAGGAGAAGAGACCCAGTACTTC. This gives the protein CSATGGEETQYF. Based on the CDR3 plus reference TRBV29-1 and TRBJ2-5, the full variable domain is SAVISQKPSRDICQRGTSLTIQCQVDSQVTMMFWYRQQPGQSLTLIATANQGSEATYESGFVIDKFPISRPNLTFSTLTVSNMSPEDSSIYLCSATGGEETQYFGPGTRLLVL.

The CDR3 DNA sequence: TGTGCCAGCAGCCACAGGACGGCTGGAAACACCATATATTTT. It specifies CASSHRTAGNTIYF. The chain employs TRBV3-1 and TRBJ1-3, with D hard to call. This CDR3 comprises 14 residues. Trimming left V 3 bases short and J 2 bases short, with 8 bases between. Per germline, CDR1 LGHDT and CDR2 YNNKEL (reference sequence).

This clonotype was seen only once. The V call is TRBV7-8, the J call TRBJ2-1; no firm D call. Germline CDR1 reads SGHVS; CDR2 reads FQNEAQ. The CDR3 extends over 15 amino acids. The V and J ends lost 5 bases and 6 bases respectively, with 17 bases between them. The CDR3 here is CASSRSIGLGNEQFF. Written as DNA, the CDR3 is TGTGCCAGCAGCCGTAGTATTGGGCTAGGCAATGAGCAGTTCTTC.

The chain recombines TRBV14 with TRBJ1-5; weak D call: TRBD1 (5 bases). The germline gives CDR1 SGHDN, CDR2 FVKESK. This CDR3 has 16 amino acids. The V end lost 3 bases, the J end lost 7 bases, and 19 bases lay between the germline ends. The CDR3 sequence is CASSQPVGGGGQPQHF. DNA for the CDR3: TGTGCCAGCAGCCAGCCGGTCGGGGGAGGCGGACAGCCCCAGCATTTT.

The V call is TRBV9, the J call TRBJ2-3; D remains ambiguous. V shed 3 bases and J shed 4 bases, with 15 bases lying between them. Germline V gives CDR1 SGDLS, CDR2 YYNGEE. The CDR3 is 15 residues long. CDR3: CASSERARMADTQYF. The DNA for the CDR3 is TGTGCCAGCAGCGAACGAGCTCGAATGGCAGATACGCAGTATTTT. Full variable domain (rest looked up from reference TRBV9 and TRBJ2-3): DSGVTQTPKHLITATGQRVTLRCSPRSGDLSVYWYQQSLDQGLQFLIQYYNGEERAKGNILERFSAQQFPDLHSELNLSSLELGDSALYFCASSERARMADTQYFGPGTRLTVL.

The chain couples TRBV25-1 to TRBJ2-5, with D maybe TRBD1 (6 bases). The CDR3 runs to 15 residues. Between the trimmed V and J ends, which lost 5 bases and 5 bases, there was a span of 18 bases. CDR1 and CDR2 (germline): MGHDK, SYGVNS. The CDR3 loop is CASSQTQGPGETQYF. The DNA of the CDR3 is TGTGCCAGCAGTCAAACCCAGGGGCCCGGGGAGACCCAGTACTTC.

V usage is TRBV6-4 and J usage is TRBJ2-2; D unclear. The CDR3 has 13 amino acids. Trimming took 3 bases from V and 6 from J, leaving 8 bases between them. Germline V gives CDR1 MRHNA, CDR2 SNTAGT. CDR3: CASSESWAGELFF. The CDR3 DNA is TGTGCCAGCAGTGAATCCTGGGCCGGGGAGCTGTTTTTT.

The V call is TRBV4-1, the J call TRBJ2-1; no clear D gene. The V gene lost 1 base and the J gene lost 10 bases, with 11 bases spanning the gap. Looked up from germline, CDR1 is MGHRA and CDR2 is YSYEKL. This CDR3 has 13 amino acids. CDR3 protein: CASSQGRGWEQFF. The CDR3 nucleotides are TGCGCCAGCAGCCAAGGACGAGGATGGGAGCAGTTCTTC.

The V gene is TRBV6-2 or TRBV6-3, the J gene TRBJ1-1; the D gene is possibly TRBD1 (6 bases). The V and J ends lost 6 bases and 8 bases respectively, with 16 bases between them. This CDR3 comprises 13 residues. The germline gives CDR1 MNHEY, CDR2 SVGEGT. CDR3 region: CASSQNTGTEAFF. CDR3 in DNA: TGTGCCAGCAGCCAAAACACCGGGACAGAAGCTTTCTTT.

The J gene is TRBJ1-5, the V gene TRBV3-1, with D uncertain. The CDR3 is 14 residues long. From germline, CDR1 is LGHDT and CDR2 YNNKEL (reference sequence). V was shortened by 1 base and J by 2 bases, with 6 bases between the two germline ends. CDR3 bases: TGTGCCAGCAGCCAAGTAGCCGGCAATCAGCCCCAGCATTTT. Protein: CASSQVAGNQPQHF.

This sequence joins TRBV3-1 and TRBJ2-1; 11 nucleotides match TRBD2. V dropped 7 bases and J dropped 2; count of bases not matched to a gene: 4. The CDR3 has 15 residues. Germline loops: CDR1 LGHDT, CDR2 YNNKEL (reference sequence). CDR3 residues: CASTPLAGAYNEQFF. The CDR3 coding sequence is TGTGCCAGCACCCCACTAGCGGGGGCCTACAATGAGCAGTTCTTC.

V is TRBV15 and J is TRBJ2-5; 14 nucleotides align to TRBD2. Germline CDR1 and CDR2: LNHNV and YYDKDF (reference sequence). The CDR3 is 17 residues long. The ends lost 0 bases at V and 4 bases at J; junction bases unmatched: 4. The CDR3 DNA follows: TGTGCCACCAGCAGAGAGGAGGGACTAGCGGGGGTAGAGACCCAGTACTTC. Protein product: CATSREEGLAGVETQYF.

CDR3 in DNA: TGCAGTGTAATGTGGACAGGGGGCGCCGAGGGCTACACCTTC. Amino acids: CSVMWTGGAEGYTF. The chain employs TRBV20-1 and TRBJ1-2; TRBD1 matches at 11 bases. The CDR3 has 14 residues. Germline V gene lookup returns CDR1 DFQATT and CDR2 SNEGSKA (reference sequence). V lost 7 bases to trimming and J lost 8 bases; unmatched junction nucleotides: 12.

This rearrangement joins TRBV29-1 to TRBJ2-7, with no clear D. V was clipped by 5 bases and J by 3 bases, with 8 bases between them. The germline V gene encodes CDR1 SQVTM and CDR2 ANQGSEA. The CDR3 is made up of 11 amino acids. The CDR3 spells CSVQGDYEQYF. CDR3 coding DNA: TGCAGCGTTCAAGGAGACTACGAGCAGTACTTC.

This chain uses TRBV20-1 with TRBJ2-3; TRBD2 agrees at 7 bases. The CDR3 is 15 residues long. The germline gives CDR1 DFQATT, CDR2 SNEGSKA (reference sequence). The V segment lost 5 bases and the J segment 6 bases; nucleotides outside the gene matches: 14. The CDR3 loop is CSAQAAQRGGDTQYF. DNA for the CDR3: TGCAGTGCTCAGGCGGCACAGCGGGGAGGGGATACGCAGTATTTT.

The V call is TRBV6-2 or TRBV6-3, the J call TRBJ2-6; D might be TRBD2 (5 bases). The CDR3 length is 17 residues. V was pared by 7 bases and J by 0 bases, with 16 bases between. In germline, CDR1 is MNHEY, CDR2 SVGEGT. CDR3: CASTAVAGLSGANVLTF. CDR3 sequence (DNA): TGTGCCAGCACCGCAGTCGCGGGTCTCTCTGGGGCCAACGTCCTGACTTTC.

The chain links TRBV12-3 or TRBV12-4 to TRBJ1-6, with D perhaps TRBD1 (6 bases). The CDR3 runs to 14 residues. V was cut by 6 bases and J by 10 bases, with 16 bases left in between. CDR3 residues: CASSQQGYGSPLHF. CDR3 coding DNA: TGTGCCAGCAGCCAACAGGGTTATGGGTCACCCCTCCACTTT.

The V gene is TRBV5-1, the J gene TRBJ2-3; D uncertain. Germline V gene lookup returns CDR1 SGHRS and CDR2 YFSETQ. The CDR3 is made up of 15 amino acids. V was pared by 4 bases and J by 6 bases, with 18 bases between. The CDR3 coding sequence is TGCGCCAGCAGCCTCGGACGCTCGACTGGGGATACGCAGTATTTT. Translation gives CASSLGRSTGDTQYF.